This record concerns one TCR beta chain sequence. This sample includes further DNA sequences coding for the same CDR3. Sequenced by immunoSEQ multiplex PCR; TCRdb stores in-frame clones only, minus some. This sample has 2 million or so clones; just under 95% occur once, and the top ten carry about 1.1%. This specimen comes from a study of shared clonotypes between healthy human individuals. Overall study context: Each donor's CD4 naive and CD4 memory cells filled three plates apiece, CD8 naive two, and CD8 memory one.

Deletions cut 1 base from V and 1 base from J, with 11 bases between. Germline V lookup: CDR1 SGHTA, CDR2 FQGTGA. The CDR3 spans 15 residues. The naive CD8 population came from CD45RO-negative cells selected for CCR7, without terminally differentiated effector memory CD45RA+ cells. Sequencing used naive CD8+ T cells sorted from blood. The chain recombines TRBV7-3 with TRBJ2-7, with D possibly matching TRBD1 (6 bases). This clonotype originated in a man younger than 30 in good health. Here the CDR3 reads CASSLIGGTSYEQYF. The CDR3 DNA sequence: TGTGCCAGCAGCTTAATTGGGGGCACGTCCTACGAGCAGTACTTC.